A single sample is the source of the 19 T cell receptor beta chains below, sequenced in a study of cytomegalovirus exposure and HLA in healthy donors. The study ran its PCR with 60 Vbeta and 13 Jbeta primers. Generated by immunoSEQ multiplex PCR, the TCRdb table keeps only in-frame clones and is missing some. The table lists fewer than 350,000 clones, 70% to 90% of them singletons. Input material: PBMCs. These receptors all come from a young woman in good health and CMV-seronegative.

V usage is TRBV4-1 and J usage is TRBJ2-7; perhaps TRBD1 as D (5 bases). With 8 bases removed from V and 0 bases from J, the gap between germline ends came to 11 bases. The CDR3 sequence is 13 residues long. CDR1 is MGHRA, CDR2 YSYEKL, per germline. The CDR3 bases are TGCGCCAGCGCGAGACAGAGCTCCTACGAGCAGTACTTC. Its protein is CASARQSSYEQYF.

This chain connects TRBV18 to TRBJ1-1; D not certain. V was trimmed by 6 bases and J by 4 bases, leaving 18 bases between them. The CDR3 runs 15 residues. Germline values: CDR1 KGHSH, CDR2 LQKENI. The CDR3 DNA reads TGTGCCAGCTCCGAATCTGAGGGCAGAGTCACTGAAGCTTTCTTT. Translating gives CASSESEGRVTEAFF.

CDR3 sequence: CASMTRNNSPLHF. CDR3 sequence (DNA): TGTGCCAGCATGACTCGGAATAATTCACCCCTCCACTTT. This sequence joins TRBV27 and TRBJ1-6; no definite D call. The germline V and J ends were trimmed by 7 bases and 5 bases, with 9 bases remaining between them. CDR1 is MNHEY, CDR2 SMNVEV, per germline (reference sequence). The CDR3 covers 13 residues.

The chain links TRBV5-1 to TRBJ2-5; D is ambiguous. The last part of the DNA fits TRBJ2-7 better; the J call may be wrong. The CDR3 contains 13 residues. The V gene's germline CDR1 is SGHRS and CDR2 YFSETQ. DNA of the CDR3: TGCGCCAGCAGCTTGGTATTGTCCTACGAGCAGTACTTC. It yields the protein CASSLVLSYEQYF.

The gene calls are TRBV9 and TRBJ1-3; TRBD1 might be the D (5 bases). Germline CDR1 SGDLS, CDR2 YYNGEE. The CDR3 contains 17 residues. V shed 4 bases and J shed 2 bases, with 19 bases lying between them. The CDR3 DNA reads TGTGCCAGCAGCTCTGGTTCGGGGGGGGAACCTGGAAACACCATATATTTT. Protein product: CASSSGSGGEPGNTIYF.

The rearrangement uses TRBV2 and TRBJ2-5, with 14 bases identical to TRBD2. The CDR3 length is 16 residues. Germline trimming cut 7 bases from V and 3 bases from J; bases unmatched to any gene: 7. Germline loops: CDR1 SNHLY, CDR2 FYNNEI. In nucleotides, the CDR3 is TGTGCCAGCACCCAAGGGGGACTAGCGGGGGAAGAGACCCAGTACTTC. Residues: CASTQGGLAGEETQYF. The full variable domain, with the rest looked up from reference TRBV2 and TRBJ2-5, is EPEVTQTPSHQVTQMGQEVILRCVPISNHLYFYWYRQILGQKVEFLVSFYNNEISEKSEIFDDQFSVERPDGSNFTLKIRSTKLEDSAMYFCASTQGGLAGEETQYFGPGTRLLVL.

This rearrangement joins TRBV11-1 to TRBJ2-1; D might be TRBD1 (5 bases). Germline loops: CDR1 SGHAT, CDR2 FQDESV (reference sequence). V lost 10 bases and J 3 bases, leaving 10 bases between the germline ends. This CDR3 contains 12 residues. The CDR3 sequence: CATQTDYNEQFF. CDR3 nucleotide sequence: TGTGCCACCCAGACAGACTACAATGAGCAGTTCTTC.

Here the CDR3 DNA reads TGTGCCAGCTCACCAGACAGGGCGGGCTCTGGGGCCAACGTCCTGACTTTC. Its protein is CASSPDRAGSGANVLTF. V usage is TRBV18 and J usage is TRBJ2-6; 7 bases map to TRBD1. V was pared by 2 bases and J by 0 bases, with 4 bases of the junction left unmatched. Germline values: CDR1 KGHSH, CDR2 LQKENI. The CDR3 length is 17 residues.

The chain employs TRBV4-2 and TRBJ2-7; TRBD1 is a possible D gene (6 bases). CDR1 and CDR2 (germline): LGHNA, YNFKEQ. The CDR3 is made up of 16 amino acids. The germline V and J ends were trimmed by 0 bases and 5 bases, with 17 bases remaining between them. The CDR3 spells CASSQDTGSSRNEQYF. The CDR3 bases are TGTGCCAGCAGCCAAGATACAGGGAGTTCCCGGAACGAGCAGTACTTC.

The chain combines TRBV2 with TRBJ1-2; 10 bases align to TRBD1. The CDR3 extends over 16 amino acids. From germline, CDR1 is SNHLY and CDR2 FYNNEI. After removal of 7 bases from V and 4 bases from J, the junction contained 12 bases not matched to a gene. CDR3 sequence (DNA): TGTGCCAGCAACCCCGACAGGGGGCTCAATGGCTATGGCTACACCTTC. Residues: CASNPDRGLNGYGYTF.

In regard to this clone: The junction differs from germline at one of its ends, possibly a read error. CDR3 in amino acids: CASSLVGQLTEAFF. The DNA for the CDR3 is TGTGCCAGCAGCCTGGTAGGACAACTCACTGAAGCTTTCTTT. The chain couples TRBV5-1 to TRBJ1-1; D perhaps matches TRBD1 (5 bases). Germline V gives CDR1 SGHRS, CDR2 YFSETQ. The CDR3 contains 14 residues.

V gene TRBV5-6 combines with J gene TRBJ1-1, with a tentative D call TRBD1 (6 bases). V lost 4 bases and J lost 7, with 11 bases in between. CDR3 length equals 12 residues. Germline V gene sequence: CDR1 SGHDT, CDR2 YYEEEE. CDR3 sequence: CASSLGQFEAFF. CDR3 nucleotide sequence: TGTGCCAGCAGCCTCGGACAGTTTGAAGCTTTCTTT. The variable domain in full, completed from reference TRBV5-6 and TRBJ1-1, reads DAGVTQSPTHLIKTRGQQVTLRCSPKSGHDTVSWYQQALGQGPQFIFQYYEEEERQRGNFPDRFSGHQFPNYSSELNVNALLLGDSALYLCASSLGQFEAFFGQGTRLTVV.

The chain employs TRBV7-9 and TRBJ1-1; no reliable D call. Trimming pared 1 base from V and 1 base from J, leaving 10 bases between. CDR1 and CDR2 from the germline V gene are SEHNR and FQNEAQ (reference sequence). This CDR3 has 15 amino acids. CDR3 region: CASSLGSQTNTEAFF. Written as DNA, the CDR3 is TGTGCCAGCAGCTTAGGTTCACAGACGAACACTGAAGCTTTCTTT.

This chain uses TRBV30 with TRBJ1-6; no definite D call. Germline CDR1 and CDR2: GTSNPN and SVGIG (reference sequence). The CDR3 sequence is 13 residues long. CDR3 residues: CATRGIPNSPLHF. As DNA, the CDR3 is TGTGCGACGCGAGGGATTCCAAATTCACCCCTCCACTTT.

The chain is built from TRBV7-7 and TRBJ2-2, with a possible D match to TRBD1 (5 bases). The CDR3 length is 14 residues. CDR1 SSHAT and CDR2 FNYEAQ come from the germline V gene (reference sequence). The V end was cut by 0 bases, the J end by 6 bases, with 8 bases between. This chain's CDR3 is CASSLAGLAGELFF. The CDR3 DNA reads as TGTGCCAGCAGCTTAGCGGGGCTGGCCGGGGAGCTGTTTTTT.

The chain has TRBV5-1 and TRBJ1-4; unclear D gene. The CDR3 runs 15 residues. Trimming took off 0 bases at V and 4 bases at J, with 10 bases between the two ends. Germline V gene lookup returns CDR1 SGHRS and CDR2 YFSETQ. CDR3 protein: CASSLEETVNEKLFF. The CDR3 region has the DNA TGCGCCAGCAGCTTGGAGGAGACCGTTAATGAAAAACTGTTTTTT. The complete variable domain, with remaining parts taken from reference TRBV5-1 and TRBJ1-4, reads KAGVTQTPRYLIKTRGQQVTLSCSPISGHRSVSWYQQTPGQGLQFLFEYFSETQRNKGNFPGRFSGRQFSNSRSEMNVSTLELGDSALYLCASSLEETVNEKLFFGSGTQLSVL.

This clone has a single count. The genes are TRBV7-2 and TRBJ1-2; 8 bases agree with TRBD1. After removal of 5 bases from V and 6 bases from J, the junction contained 17 bases not matched to a gene. Germline lookup yields CDR1 SGHTA and CDR2 FQGNSA. The CDR3 has 17 amino acids. The DNA for the CDR3 is TGTGCCAGCAGCCCGCCAGATGCTAAGGACAGGGCTAATGGCTACACCTTC. Translating gives CASSPPDAKDRANGYTF.

The chain has TRBV27 and TRBJ2-5; 11 bases map to TRBD2. Germline V gene data show CDR1 as MNHEY and CDR2 as SMNVEV (reference sequence). The CDR3 contains 16 residues. Trimming took 1 base from V and 5 from J; bases not matched to a gene: 6. The CDR3 region has the DNA TGTGCCAGCAGTTTATTGGCTAGCGGGGGGACGGAGACCCAGTACTTC. Residues: CASSLLASGGTETQYF.

The chain carries TRBV6-5 and TRBJ2-7, with 9 bases identical to TRBD1. The CDR3 runs to 14 residues. V lost 5 bases and J lost 2; bases outside the gene matches: 4. Per germline, CDR1 MNHEY and CDR2 SVGAGI. The chain's CDR3 is CASSAGTGPYEQYF. The CDR3 nucleotides are TGTGCCAGCAGTGCCGGGACAGGGCCCTACGAGCAGTACTTC.